The present TCR beta chain was sequenced within a study of OX40 agonist ivuxolimab in advanced cancers. Study summary: Patients received ivuxolimab, an intravenous treatment, every 2 weeks at 0.01 to 10 mg/kg.

Study outcomes and limitations: CD8+ T cells showed, on average, more clonal expansion than CD4+ cells.

Turning to this clone: The antigen is not known.

Germline V gives CDR1 MNHEY, CDR2 SMNVEV (reference sequence). V lost 5 bases and J lost 7; bases outside the gene matches: 8. This CDR3 has 14 residues. Profiling relied on immunoSEQ multiplex PCR, and the TCRdb table lists in-frame clones only, not all of them. This table has some 66,000 clones, roughly 80% appearing once. The source material was CD4+ or CD8+ T cells sorted from blood, sampled in a trial of the OX40 agonist ivuxolimab. The chain combines TRBV27 with TRBJ2-1; 7 nucleotides align to TRBD2. This clonotype was obtained from an adult with an advanced solid tumor such as melanoma, head and neck, liver or kidney cancer. In DNA, the CDR3 is TGTGCCAGCAGTCAGCGGAGGGAGGGAAATGAGCAGTTCTTC. Protein sequence: CASSQRREGNEQFF.